This TCR beta chain emerged from a study of CD8+ T cells in alopecia areata. As for the study in general: Treatment of the treated patients consisted of oral tofacitinib, 5 to 10 mg twice daily.

This clone is a singleton in its sample. The sample's treatment: oral pan-JAK inhibitor, 5-10 mg twice daily. cDNA prepared by RNA extraction and subsequent reverse transcription served as the template for sequencing. Method: immunoSEQ multiplex PCR; TCRdb's copy keeps in-frame clones and lacks some. The sample contains approximately 100,000 clones, 70% to 90% of which appear only once. Germline V gives CDR1 SGHNT, CDR2 YYREEE (reference sequence). The CDR3 length is 13 residues. With 3 bases removed from V and 3 bases from J, the gap between germline ends came to 10 bases. The sample was CD8+ T cells sorted from blood, taken at roughly week 30, from a patient treated with tofacitinib. The chain employs TRBV5-4 and TRBJ2-7; no definite D call. This receptor was obtained from a human donor with alopecia areata. The CDR3 DNA reads TGTGCCAGCAGCTCCTTCTCGGGCTACGAGCAGTACTTC. Its translation: CASSSFSGYEQYF.